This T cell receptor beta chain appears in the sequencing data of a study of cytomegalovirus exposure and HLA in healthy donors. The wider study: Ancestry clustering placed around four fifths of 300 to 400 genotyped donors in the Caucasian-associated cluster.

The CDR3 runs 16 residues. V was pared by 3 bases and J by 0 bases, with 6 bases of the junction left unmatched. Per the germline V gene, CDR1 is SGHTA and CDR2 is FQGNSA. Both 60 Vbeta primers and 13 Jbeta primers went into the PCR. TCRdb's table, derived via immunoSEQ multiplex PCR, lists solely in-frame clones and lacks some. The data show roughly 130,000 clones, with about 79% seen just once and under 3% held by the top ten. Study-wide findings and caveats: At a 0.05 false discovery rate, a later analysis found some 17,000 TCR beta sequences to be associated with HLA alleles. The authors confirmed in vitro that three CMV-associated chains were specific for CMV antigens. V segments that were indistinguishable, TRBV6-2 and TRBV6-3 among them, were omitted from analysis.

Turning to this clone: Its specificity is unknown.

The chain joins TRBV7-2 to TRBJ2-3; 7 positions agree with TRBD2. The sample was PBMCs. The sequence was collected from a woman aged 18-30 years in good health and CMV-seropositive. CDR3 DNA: TGTGCCAGCAGCTTTTCTTGGCGGGGGAGCACAGATACGCAGTATTTT. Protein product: CASSFSWRGSTDTQYF.